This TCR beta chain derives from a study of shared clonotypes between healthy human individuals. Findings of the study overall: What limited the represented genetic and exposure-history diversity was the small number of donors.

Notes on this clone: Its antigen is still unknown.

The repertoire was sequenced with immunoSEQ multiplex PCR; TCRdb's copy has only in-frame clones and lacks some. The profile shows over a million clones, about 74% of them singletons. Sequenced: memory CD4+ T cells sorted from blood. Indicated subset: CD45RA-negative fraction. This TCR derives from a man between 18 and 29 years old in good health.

DNA for the CDR3: TGCAGCGCAGGGAAGACCGGGGAGCTGTTTTTT. It translates to CSAGKTGELFF. The chain carries TRBV29-1 and TRBJ2-2; the D gene is possibly TRBD1 (5 bases). The CDR3 runs to 11 residues. Trimming removed 7 bases at V and 5 bases at J, with 8 bases between. The germline V gene encodes CDR1 SQVTM and CDR2 ANQGSEA.